A single sample gave rise to the 21 T cell receptor beta chains below, sequenced in a study of early T cells in non-severe SARS-CoV-2 infection. Using its own MiXCR run on the 5' RACE reads, TCRdb lists one record per CDR3 protein. The profile shows around 60,000 distinct CDR3 sequences, around 21% of them singletons. This material consisted of whole blood, taken at baseline. The receptors were sampled from an adult who was a healthcare worker with PCR-confirmed SARS-CoV-2 infection or an uninfected control (not recorded which).

The J gene is TRBJ1-1, the V gene TRBV12-3 or TRBV12-4, with 8 bases fitting TRBD1. The CDR3 is made up of 14 amino acids. J gave up 8 bases and V 3 bases, and 8 bases lay outside the gene matches. The CDR3 nucleotides read TGTGCCAGCAGTTTCGCGGACAGGGTCTTAGAAGCTTTCTTT. It specifies CASSFADRVLEAFF.

In this sample, this clonotype turned up a few times. The rearrangement uses TRBV12-3 or TRBV12-4 and TRBJ2-7, with D possibly matching TRBD2 (5 bases). The CDR3 spans 15 residues. The V end lost 5 bases, the J end lost 5 bases, and 19 bases lay between the germline ends. CDR3 sequence reads: CASSPLLVGSNEQYF. CDR3 nucleotides: TGTGCCAGCAGTCCACTGCTGGTTGGGAGCAACGAGCAGTACTTC.

This sequence joins TRBV5-1 and TRBJ2-7; D assignment may be TRBD1 or TRBD2 (5 bases each). There are 11 residues in the CDR3. CDR1 is SGHRS, CDR2 YFSETQ, per germline. The ends were cut back, 4 bases at V and 6 bases at J, with 8 bases in the middle. The CDR3 region has the DNA TGCGCCAGCAGCCCCGGGGCCGAGCAGTACTTC. Its protein product is CASSPGAEQYF. Full variable domain (outside the CDR3, taken from reference TRBV5-1 and TRBJ2-7): KAGVTQTPRYLIKTRGQQVTLSCSPISGHRSVSWYQQTPGQGLQFLFEYFSETQRNKGNFPGRFSGRQFSNSRSEMNVSTLELGDSALYLCASSPGAEQYFGPGTRLTVT.

This clonotype was observed a single time. The chain combines TRBV6-2 or TRBV6-3 with TRBJ2-3; 7 nucleotides line up with TRBD2. Germline V gives CDR1 MNHEY, CDR2 SVGEGT. This CDR3 is 20 amino acids long. J gave up 1 base and V 0 bases, and 16 bases lay outside the gene matches. CDR3 in amino acids: CASSYSGGSITLRGTDTQYF. DNA for the CDR3: TGTGCCAGCAGTTACTCGGGGGGGAGCATCACTCTCAGAGGCACAGATACGCAGTATTTT.

The V call is TRBV30, the J call TRBJ2-3, with D perhaps matching TRBD1 (6 bases). Germline CDR1 and CDR2: GTSNPN and SVGIG (reference sequence). The CDR3 covers 12 residues. Trimming took 0 bases from V and 11 from J, leaving 12 bases between them. CDR3 nucleotide sequence: TGTGCCTGGAGTGTAGAGGGGGTTCGGCAGTATTTT. Protein product: CAWSVEGVRQYF.

The CDR3 bases are TGTGCCACCAGTGATTTTACAGATACGCAGTATTTT. Amino acid sequence: CATSDFTDTQYF. J is TRBJ2-3 and V is TRBV24-1, with D hard to call. Germline-derived CDR1 and CDR2 are KGHDR and SFDVKD. The CDR3 has 12 residues. Trimming shortened V by 1 base and J by 3 bases, and 1 base separated the two germline ends.

CDR3 DNA sequence: TGTGCCAGCAGTTACACCACAGGGGGAAATTCACCCCTCCACTTT. It specifies CASSYTTGGNSPLHF. V is TRBV6-6 and J is TRBJ1-6; TRBD1 matches at 8 bases. The CDR3 is 15 residues long. V lost 2 bases and J lost 7; bases outside the gene matches: 4. CDR1 is MNHNY and CDR2 is SVGAGI in the germline V gene (reference sequence).

The V and J genes are TRBV7-9 and TRBJ1-1; TRBD1 aligns across 7 bases. Germline lookup yields CDR1 SEHNR and CDR2 FQNEAQ (reference sequence). The V gene end was trimmed by 3 bases and the J gene end by 8 bases; junction bases not matched to a gene: 3. This CDR3 has 12 residues. The CDR3 region is CASSFQTGEAFF. CDR3 nucleotides: TGTGCCAGCAGCTTCCAGACAGGGGAAGCTTTCTTT.

This clonotype was recorded a few times. This rearrangement joins TRBV7-2 to TRBJ1-2; 7 bases are shared with TRBD1. The CDR3 has 16 residues. CDR1 and CDR2 from the germline V gene are SGHTA and FQGNSA. V was clipped by 5 bases and J by 8 bases; unmatched bases: 17. DNA of the CDR3: TGTGCCAGCAGCCTGGACAAATCCGGGACAGCCTACGGCTACACCTTC. This encodes CASSLDKSGTAYGYTF. The variable domain in full, completed from reference TRBV7-2 and TRBJ1-2, reads GAGVSQSPSNKVTEKGKDVELRCDPISGHTALYWYRQSLGQGLEFLIYFQGNSAPDKSGLPSDRFSAERTGGSVSTLTIQRTQQEDSAVYLCASSLDKSGTAYGYTFGSGTRLTVV.

The chain combines TRBV12-3 or TRBV12-4 with TRBJ2-1; weak D call: TRBD2 (5 bases). The CDR3 runs to 11 residues. Deletions cut 3 bases from V and 10 bases from J, with 7 bases between. In DNA, the CDR3 is TGTGCCAGCAGTTTTACGGGGGAGCAGTTCTTC. Translating gives CASSFTGEQFF.

The chain is built from TRBV5-1 and TRBJ2-2, with 12 bases lining up with TRBD1. This CDR3 is 15 amino acids long. With 3 bases clipped from V and 7 bases from J, the junction kept 4 bases outside the gene matches. The V gene's germline CDR1 is SGHRS and CDR2 YFSETQ. CDR3 protein: CASSSGTGGFGELFF. The CDR3 DNA sequence: TGCGCCAGCAGCTCCGGGACAGGGGGCTTCGGGGAGCTGTTTTTT. The whole variable domain, remainder taken from reference TRBV5-1 and TRBJ2-2, is KAGVTQTPRYLIKTRGQQVTLSCSPISGHRSVSWYQQTPGQGLQFLFEYFSETQRNKGNFPGRFSGRQFSNSRSEMNVSTLELGDSALYLCASSSGTGGFGELFFGEGSRLTVL.

This chain joins TRBV20-1 and TRBJ2-5; D remains unclear. This CDR3 region has 12 residues. V was trimmed by 3 bases and J by 5 bases, leaving 10 bases between them. CDR1 DFQATT and CDR2 SNEGSKA come from the germline V gene (reference sequence). CDR3 DNA: TGCAGTGCTAGCAAGGGTACGGAGACCCAGTACTTC. Protein sequence: CSASKGTETQYF.

The DNA for the CDR3 is TGTGCCAGCAGCCAGGGACAAACGCAGTATTTT. This codes for CASSQGQTQYF. The chain couples TRBV6-2 or TRBV6-3 to TRBJ2-3, with D perhaps TRBD1 (6 bases). CDR3 size: 11 residues. Trimming stripped 6 bases from V and 9 bases from J, with 10 bases between. Germline V gene lookup returns CDR1 MNHEY and CDR2 SVGEGT.

The chain links TRBV21-1 to TRBJ2-2. TRBV21-1 is a recognized pseudogene. The CDR3 consists of 14 residues. In nucleotides, the CDR3 is TGTGCCAGCAGCAAAGCGCCCGTGGTCGGGGAGCTGTTTTTT. It yields the protein CASSKAPVVGELFF.

The chain combines TRBV20-1 with TRBJ2-4; D is tentatively TRBD1 or TRBD2 (5 bases each). The V end lost 7 bases, the J end lost 0 bases, and 16 bases lay between the germline ends. The CDR3 has 15 residues. Germline V gives CDR1 DFQATT, CDR2 SNEGSKA (reference sequence). CDR3 sequence (DNA): TGCAGTGTTTCCCCACGGGGCGGAGCCAAAAACATTCAGTACTTC. Translation gives CSVSPRGGAKNIQYF.

This clonotype was detected a few times. This chain connects TRBV7-9 to TRBJ2-3, with 9 positions matching TRBD1. V gave up 4 bases and J gave up 2 bases; unmatched junction bases: 13. This CDR3 has 18 amino acids. Germline assignment: CDR1 SEHNR and CDR2 FQNEAQ (reference sequence). DNA of the CDR3: TGTGCCAGCAGCTCCTATGCCCGGACAGGGGATTTCACAGATACGCAGTATTTT. It encodes CASSSYARTGDFTDTQYF.

This clonotype has only a few counts. The genes are TRBV28 and TRBJ1-1; D uncertain. The CDR3 is 13 residues long. The V end lost 3 bases, the J end lost 6 bases, and 11 bases lay between the germline ends. Germline V CDR1 and CDR2: MDHEN, SYDVKM. CDR3 nucleotide sequence: TGTGCCAGCAGTTTGAGTAGGTCCGCTGAAGCTTTCTTT. Translation gives CASSLSRSAEAFF.

This clonotype has just a few counts. The chain uses TRBV2 and TRBJ2-3; 9 bases are a match to TRBD2. Losses at the gene ends were 2 bases for V and 7 bases for J; bases not matched to a gene: 4. CDR1 and CDR2 from the germline V gene are SNHLY and FYNNEI. CDR3 length equals 14 residues. The CDR3 reads CASSETRGGYTQYF. For the CDR3, the DNA is TGTGCCAGCAGTGAAACGCGGGGGGGTTATACGCAGTATTTT.

Only a few counts were recorded for this clonotype. The rearrangement joins TRBV7-9 to TRBJ2-7; 9 nucleotides agree with TRBD1. Germline V gene lookup returns CDR1 SEHNR and CDR2 FQNEAQ (reference sequence). This CDR3 comprises 14 residues. The V segment lost 4 bases and the J segment 3 bases; nucleotides outside the gene matches: 4. Here the CDR3 reads CASSWRTGDYEQYF. As DNA, the CDR3 is TGTGCCAGCAGCTGGAGGACAGGGGACTACGAGCAGTACTTC. Based on the CDR3 plus reference TRBV7-9 and TRBJ2-7, the full variable domain is DTGVSQNPRHKITKRGQNVTFRCDPISEHNRLYWYRQTLGQGPEFLTYFQNEAQLEKSRLLSDRFSAERPKGSFSTLEIQRTEQGDSAMYLCASSWRTGDYEQYFGPGTRLTVT.

The J gene is TRBJ1-1, the V gene TRBV13; D gene ambiguous. Per the germline V gene, CDR1 is PRHDT and CDR2 is FYEKMQ (reference sequence). The CDR3 consists of 13 residues. V lost 6 bases to trimming and J lost 1 base, with 9 bases between them. CDR3 protein: CASSSDENTEAFF. CDR3 nucleotides: TGTGCCAGCAGTTCGGACGAGAACACTGAAGCTTTCTTT.

This rearrangement joins TRBV3-1 to TRBJ2-2; D possibly corresponds to TRBD2 (5 bases). This CDR3 has 14 residues. The germline V and J ends were trimmed by 2 bases and 4 bases, with 8 bases remaining between them. Per the germline V gene, CDR1 is LGHDT and CDR2 is YNNKEL (reference sequence). As DNA, the CDR3 is TGTGCCAGCAGCCAACTGAGCGGCACCGGGGAGCTGTTTTTT. It specifies CASSQLSGTGELFF.